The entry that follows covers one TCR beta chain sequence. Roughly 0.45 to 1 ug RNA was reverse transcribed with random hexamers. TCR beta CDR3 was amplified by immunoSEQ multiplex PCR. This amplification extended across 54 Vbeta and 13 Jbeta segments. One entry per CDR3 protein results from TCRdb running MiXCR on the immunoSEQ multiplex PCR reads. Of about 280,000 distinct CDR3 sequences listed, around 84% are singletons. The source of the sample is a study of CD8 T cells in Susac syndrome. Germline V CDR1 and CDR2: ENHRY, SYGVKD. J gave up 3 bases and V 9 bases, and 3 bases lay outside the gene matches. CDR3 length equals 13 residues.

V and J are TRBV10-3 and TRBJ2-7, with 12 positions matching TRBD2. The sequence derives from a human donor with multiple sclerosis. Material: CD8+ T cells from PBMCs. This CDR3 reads CAIRTSGIYEQYF. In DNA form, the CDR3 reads TGTGCCATTCGGACTAGCGGGATCTACGAGCAGTACTTC.